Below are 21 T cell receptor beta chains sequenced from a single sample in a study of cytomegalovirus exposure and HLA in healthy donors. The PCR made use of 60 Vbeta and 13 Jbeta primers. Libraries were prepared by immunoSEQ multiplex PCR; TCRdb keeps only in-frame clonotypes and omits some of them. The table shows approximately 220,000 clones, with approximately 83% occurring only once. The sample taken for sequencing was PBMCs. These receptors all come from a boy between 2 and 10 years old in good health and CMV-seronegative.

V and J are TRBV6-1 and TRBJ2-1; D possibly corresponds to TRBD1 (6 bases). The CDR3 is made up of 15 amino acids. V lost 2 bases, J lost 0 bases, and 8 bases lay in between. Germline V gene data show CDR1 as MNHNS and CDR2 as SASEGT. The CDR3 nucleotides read TGTGCCAGCAGTGAAAGGGACACCTCCTACAATGAGCAGTTCTTC. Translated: CASSERDTSYNEQFF.

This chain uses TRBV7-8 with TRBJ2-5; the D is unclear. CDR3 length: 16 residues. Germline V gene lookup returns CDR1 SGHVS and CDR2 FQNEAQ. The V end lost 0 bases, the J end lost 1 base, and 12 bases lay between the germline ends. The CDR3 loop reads CASSLAVSGRQETQYF. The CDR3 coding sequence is TGTGCCAGCAGCTTAGCGGTCTCAGGCCGCCAAGAGACCCAGTACTTC.

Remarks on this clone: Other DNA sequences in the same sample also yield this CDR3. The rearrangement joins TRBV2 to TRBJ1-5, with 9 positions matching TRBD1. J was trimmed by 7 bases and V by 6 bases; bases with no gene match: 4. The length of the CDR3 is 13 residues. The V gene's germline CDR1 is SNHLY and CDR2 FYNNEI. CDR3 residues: CASRETGGQPQHF. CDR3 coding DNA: TGTGCCAGCAGGGAGACAGGGGGACAGCCCCAGCATTTT.

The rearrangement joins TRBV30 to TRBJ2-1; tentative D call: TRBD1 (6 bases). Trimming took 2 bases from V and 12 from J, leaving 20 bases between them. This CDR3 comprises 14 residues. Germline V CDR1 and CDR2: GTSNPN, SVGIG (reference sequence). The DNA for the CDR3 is TGTGCCTGGAGTCTTTCACAGGGTGGGGCCCCGCAGTTCTTC. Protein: CAWSLSQGGAPQFF.

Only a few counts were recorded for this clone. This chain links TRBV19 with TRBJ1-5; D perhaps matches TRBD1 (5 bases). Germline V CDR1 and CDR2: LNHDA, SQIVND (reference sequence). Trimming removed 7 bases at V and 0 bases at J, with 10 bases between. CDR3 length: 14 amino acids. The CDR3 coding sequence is TGTGCCAGTACGGACACCTATAGCAATCAGCCCCAGCATTTT. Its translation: CASTDTYSNQPQHF.

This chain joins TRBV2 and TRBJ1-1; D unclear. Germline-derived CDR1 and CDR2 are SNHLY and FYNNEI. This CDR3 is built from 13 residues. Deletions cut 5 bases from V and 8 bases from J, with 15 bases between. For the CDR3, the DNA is TGTGCCAGCAGTCTCGGTGTCTCGCGCGAAGCTTTCTTT. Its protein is CASSLGVSREAFF.

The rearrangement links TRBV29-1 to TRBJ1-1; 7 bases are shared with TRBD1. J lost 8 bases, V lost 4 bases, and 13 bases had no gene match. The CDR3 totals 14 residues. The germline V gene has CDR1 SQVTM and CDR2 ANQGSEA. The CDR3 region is CSVGIQGSRGEAFF. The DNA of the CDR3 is TGCAGCGTTGGTATACAGGGGTCGAGGGGGGAAGCTTTCTTT.

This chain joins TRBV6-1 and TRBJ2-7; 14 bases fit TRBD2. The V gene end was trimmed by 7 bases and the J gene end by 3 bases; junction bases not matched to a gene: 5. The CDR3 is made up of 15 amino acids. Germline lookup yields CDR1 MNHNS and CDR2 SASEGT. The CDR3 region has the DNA TGTGCCAGCACCCCCGGGACTAGCGGGAGCTACGAGCAGTACTTC. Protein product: CASTPGTSGSYEQYF.

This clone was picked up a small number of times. CDR3 region: CASHRVGDYGYTF. In nucleotides, the CDR3 is TGTGCCAGCCACAGGGTTGGGGACTATGGCTACACCTTC. The rearrangement uses TRBV9 and TRBJ1-2, with D possibly TRBD1 on 6 matching bases. CDR1 SGDLS and CDR2 YYNGEE come from the germline V gene. V lost 7 bases and J lost 3, with 13 bases in between. This CDR3 has 13 amino acids.

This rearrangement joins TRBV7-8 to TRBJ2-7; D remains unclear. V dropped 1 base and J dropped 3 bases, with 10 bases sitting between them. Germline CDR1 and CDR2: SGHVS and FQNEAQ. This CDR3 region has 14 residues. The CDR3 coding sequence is TGTGCCAGCAGCTTAGGGAGCCCCGGCTACGAGCAGTACTTC. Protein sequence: CASSLGSPGYEQYF.

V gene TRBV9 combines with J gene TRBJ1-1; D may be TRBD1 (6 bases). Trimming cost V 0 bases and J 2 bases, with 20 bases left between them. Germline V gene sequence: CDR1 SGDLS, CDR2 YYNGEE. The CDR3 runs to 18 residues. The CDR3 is CASSVGASVTGDNTEAFF. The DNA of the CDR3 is TGTGCCAGCAGCGTAGGGGCCTCTGTGACAGGAGATAACACTGAAGCTTTCTTT.

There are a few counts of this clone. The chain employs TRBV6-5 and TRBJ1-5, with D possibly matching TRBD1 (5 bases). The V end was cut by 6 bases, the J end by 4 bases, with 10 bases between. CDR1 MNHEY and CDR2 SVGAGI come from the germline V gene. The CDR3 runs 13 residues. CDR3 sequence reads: CASRGRGNQPQHF. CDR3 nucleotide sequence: TGTGCCAGCAGAGGGCGGGGGAATCAGCCCCAGCATTTT.

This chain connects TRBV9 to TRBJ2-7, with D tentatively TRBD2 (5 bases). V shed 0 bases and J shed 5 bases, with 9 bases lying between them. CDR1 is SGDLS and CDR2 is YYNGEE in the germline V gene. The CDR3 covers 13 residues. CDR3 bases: TGTGCCAGCAGCGTAGGCTTGAGGGACGAGCAGTACTTC. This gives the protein CASSVGLRDEQYF.

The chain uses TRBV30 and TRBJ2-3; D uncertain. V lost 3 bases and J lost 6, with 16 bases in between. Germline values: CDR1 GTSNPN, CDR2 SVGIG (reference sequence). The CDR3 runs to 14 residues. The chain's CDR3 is CAWSSRLGGDTQYF. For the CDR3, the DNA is TGTGCCTGGAGCTCGCGGTTAGGTGGTGATACGCAGTATTTT.

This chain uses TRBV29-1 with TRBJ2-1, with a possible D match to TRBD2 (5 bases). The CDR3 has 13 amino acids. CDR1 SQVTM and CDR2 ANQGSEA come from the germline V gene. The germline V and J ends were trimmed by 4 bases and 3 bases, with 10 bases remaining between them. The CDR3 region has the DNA TGCAGCGTTGTACAGCGGTACTACAATGAGCAGTTCTTC. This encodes CSVVQRYYNEQFF.

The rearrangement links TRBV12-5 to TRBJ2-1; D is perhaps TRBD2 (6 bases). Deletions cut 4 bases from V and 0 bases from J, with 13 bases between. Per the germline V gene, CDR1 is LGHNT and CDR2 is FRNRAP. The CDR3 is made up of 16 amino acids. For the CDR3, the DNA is TGTGCTAGTGGTTCCTCTGCGGGGAGCTCCTACAATGAGCAGTTCTTC. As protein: CASGSSAGSSYNEQFF.

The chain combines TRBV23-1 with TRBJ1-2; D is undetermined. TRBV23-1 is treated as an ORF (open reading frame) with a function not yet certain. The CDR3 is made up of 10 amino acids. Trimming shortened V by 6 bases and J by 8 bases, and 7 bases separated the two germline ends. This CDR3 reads CASSRGGYTF. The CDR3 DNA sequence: TGCGCCAGCAGCCGAGGGGGCTACACCTTC.

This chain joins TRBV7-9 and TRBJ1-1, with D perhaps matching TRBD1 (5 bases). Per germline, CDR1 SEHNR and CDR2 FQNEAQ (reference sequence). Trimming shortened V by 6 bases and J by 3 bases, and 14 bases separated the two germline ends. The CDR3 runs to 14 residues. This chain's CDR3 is CASSRREVDTEAFF. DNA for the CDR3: TGTGCCAGCAGTCGCAGGGAGGTGGACACTGAAGCTTTCTTT.

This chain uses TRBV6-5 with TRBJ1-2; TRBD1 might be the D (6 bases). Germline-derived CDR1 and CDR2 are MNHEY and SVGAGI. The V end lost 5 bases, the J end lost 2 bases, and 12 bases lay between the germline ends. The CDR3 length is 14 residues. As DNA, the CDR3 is TGTGCCAGCAGTCCATGGACAGAGAACTATGGCTACACCTTC. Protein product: CASSPWTENYGYTF.

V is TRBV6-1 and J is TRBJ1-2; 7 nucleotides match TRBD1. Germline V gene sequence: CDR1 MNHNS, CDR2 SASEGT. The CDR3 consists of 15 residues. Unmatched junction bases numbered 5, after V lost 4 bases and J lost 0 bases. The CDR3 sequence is CASSATGATNYGYTF. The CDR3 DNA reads TGTGCCAGCAGTGCTACAGGGGCCACTAACTATGGCTACACCTTC.

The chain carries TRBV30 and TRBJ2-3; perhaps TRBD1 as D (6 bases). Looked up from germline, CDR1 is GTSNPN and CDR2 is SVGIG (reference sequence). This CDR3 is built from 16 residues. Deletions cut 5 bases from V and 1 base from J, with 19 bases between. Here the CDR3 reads CAWGPSPDRRTDTQYF. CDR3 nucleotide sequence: TGTGCCTGGGGCCCGTCCCCGGACAGACGCACAGATACGCAGTATTTT.